This T cell receptor (beta chain) came from a study of OX40 agonist ivuxolimab in advanced cancers. Overall study context: It was permissible to have had prior anti-PD-1, anti-PD-L1 or anti-CTLA-4 therapy, and under 45% had some.

Blood draws occurred at baseline, cycle 4 day 1, and cycle 7 day 1. Assay used: immunoSEQ multiplex PCR; TCRdb lists only in-frame clones, some missing. The sample holds tens of thousands of clones, roughly 86% seen once. Study-wide points: More expanded clones were seen, on average, in CD8+ T cells than in CD4+.

The table lists this clone with a count of one. The antigen is unknown. V shed 1 base and J 4 bases; nucleotides not matched to a gene: 0. The CDR3 contains 14 residues. Germline values: CDR1 SGHDN, CDR2 FVKESK. The gene calls are TRBV14 and TRBJ2-4, with 8 bases that match TRBD2. Sequences were derived from CD4+ or CD8+ T cells sorted from blood, sampled in a trial of the OX40 agonist ivuxolimab. This clonotype was sampled from an adult with an advanced solid tumor such as melanoma, head and neck, liver or kidney cancer. The CDR3 loop is CASSQAGGKNIQYF. As DNA, the CDR3 is TGTGCCAGCAGCCAAGCGGGGGGGAAAAACATTCAGTACTTC.